This T cell receptor (beta chain) was captured by sequencing in a study of T cells in Graves' hyperthyroidism and ophthalmopathy. Study overall: Initial diagnosis, before any treatment, was when peripheral blood was collected. Findings and caveats of the study: Blood shared most expanded thyroid clonotypes above 0.001.

In regard to this clonotype: Its antigen is still unknown.

The CDR3 regions of TCR beta were amplified from RNA transcripts. With the HTBI primer set, the TCR CDR3 went through a first round of RT-PCR. TCRdb recomputed calls from the multiplex PCR reads with MiXCR, one row per CDR3 protein. The data contain about 52,000 distinct CDR3 sequences, approximately 48% of them singletons. The CDR3 consists of 13 residues. Germline CDR1 reads SQVTM; CDR2 reads ANQGSEA. The V end was cut by 1 base, the J end by 4 bases, with 7 bases between. Subjects with ophthalmopathy showed a Clinical Activity Score no lower than 3, a NOSPECS grade no lower than 4, and a duration shorter than 3 months. Diagnoses rested on clinical symptoms, serum thyroxine and TRAb, thyroid ultrasound and orbital computed tomography.

The clonotype comes from a woman between 45 and 60 years old with Graves' ophthalmopathy. V usage is TRBV29-1 and J usage is TRBJ2-2, with D perhaps TRBD1 (5 bases). Sequencing was performed on blood. The CDR3 nucleotides read TGCAGCGTTGAAGGGGGCGTCACCGGGGAGCTGTTTTTT. Its translation: CSVEGGVTGELFF.